The rows below give T cell receptor beta chains drawn from one sample of a study of radiotherapy plus CTLA-4 blockade in lung cancer. Produced via immunoSEQ multiplex PCR; TCRdb's table is partial and in-frame only. The data contain approximately 80,000 clones, about 79% of them seen just once; the ten biggest clones take up over 20%. The starting material was peripheral blood, obtained from a patient treated with radiotherapy plus ipilimumab. These receptors all come from a human donor with non-small cell lung cancer whose response to radiotherapy plus ipilimumab could not be evaluated. Some clones in this sample may be carry-over from other donors' samples. The conserved cysteine and the conserved F or W are not part of the CDR3 here.

V gene | CDR3 protein
TRBV4-1 | ASSTGGQRETQY
TRBV4-1 | ASSQVLDTQY
TRBV28 | ASSLVMNTEAF
TRBV19 | ASSLQGRNTEAF
TRBV5-1 | ASSFDPGTRYGYT
TRBV6-1 | ASSNRGTEAF
TRBV11-2 | ASSLALNTEAF
TRBV28 | ASSFTARGYT
TRBV29-1 | SVDPERALTDTQY
TRBV5-1 | ASARATDTQY
TRBV5-1 | ASSLGQGLTNEKLF
TRBV6-5 | ASSRQGDYAYEQY
TRBV28 | ASSLYGQGNSNQPQH
TRBV5-1 | ASSLGTSGGYSYEQY
TRBV6-1 | ASSPGLEGTQY
TRBV10-3 | AISDRGLGNQPQH
TRBV7-2 | ASSPTGRAPTS
TRBV4-1 | ASSQRTVEMNTEAF
TRBV4-3 | ASSSGQGAKQPQH
TRBV28 | ASSFRAYEQY
TRBV2 | ASRTQVGGTIY
TRBV18 | ASSPPTGRVENIQY
TRBV29-1 | SVEDRSASTEAF
TRBV7-2 | ASRGGLNEQF
TRBV4-3 | ASSQKPPHWEGTGELF
TRBV13 | ASSHDGGQSYEQY
TRBV7-2 | ASSFAGTGDGANYGYT
TRBV5-1 | ASSLSGGATDTQY
TRBV6-1 | ASSEVLAGGHVPQY
TRBV28 | ASSPVQSGDTQY
TRBV2 | ASTGQAQPPYEQY
TRBV27 | ASRRGGLNTDTQY
TRBV2 | ASSVTSSGNTIY
TRBV28 | ASSSLIEEAF
TRBV7-2 | ASSLDRGPHYGYT
TRBV13 | ASSLWSGGAADTQY
TRBV10-3 | AATDGGNEKLF
TRBV11-2 | ASSPERDRGGYT
TRBV5-4 | ASSLAPTRANTEAF
TRBV7-9 | ASSFYGTSGQETQY
TRBV7-6 | ASSLGQVLETQY
TRBV18 | ASSLNHQDRGLEQY
TRBV5-4 | ASIGTGDTEAF
TRBV5-1 | ASSLKTSGGYRETQY
TRBV9 | ASSVGGSGGFHEQF
TRBV19 | ASSRPGEQY
TRBV6-1 | ASGNPGTGNSPLH
TRBV7-8 | ASTQQGTDTEAF
TRBV5-8 | ASSFPSGEKLF
TRBV28 | ASSLPTGGLETQY
TRBV29-1 | SVGREDTQY